This T cell receptor (beta chain) was profiled in a study of shared clonotypes between healthy human individuals. The germline V and J ends were trimmed by 10 bases and 7 bases, with 24 bases remaining between them. CDR1 and CDR2 from the germline V gene are SGHRS and YFSETQ. The CDR3 has 15 residues. Participating donors were healthy, HIV-negative adults free of recent acute infections or vaccinations. A split of CD4+ cells into CD45RA+ naive and CD45RA-negative memory subsets was performed. Assay execution took place at the deep level. Assay: immunoSEQ multiplex PCR; the TCRdb copy retains only in-frame clones and omits some. The table lists about 2.4 million clones, 93% of them singletons. About this clone itself: Antigen unknown.

Study-level results: Sharing across four donors was highest in naive CD4 (around 5%) and lowest in memory CD8 (roughly 0.4%).

The sequence was obtained from a man between 18 and 29 years old in good health. Some clones in this sample may be carry-over from other donors' samples. Sequenced sample: naive CD4+ T cells from PBMCs. Described subset: CD45RA+ positively selected. The rearrangement joins TRBV5-1 to TRBJ2-1; D is possibly TRBD2 (6 bases). The CDR3 reads CASKPSPGEENEQFF. DNA for the CDR3: TGCGCCTCAAAGCCATCCCCGGGAGAGGAGAATGAGCAGTTCTTC.